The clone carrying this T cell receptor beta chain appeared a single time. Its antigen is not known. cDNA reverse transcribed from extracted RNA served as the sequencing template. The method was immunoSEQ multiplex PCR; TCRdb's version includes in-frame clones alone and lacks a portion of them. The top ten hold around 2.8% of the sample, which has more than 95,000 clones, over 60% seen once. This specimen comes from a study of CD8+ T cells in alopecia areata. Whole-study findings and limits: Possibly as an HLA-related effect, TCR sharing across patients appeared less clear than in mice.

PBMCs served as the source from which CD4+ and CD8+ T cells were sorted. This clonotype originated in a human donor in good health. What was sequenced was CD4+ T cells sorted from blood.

The CDR3 sequence: CAWSAGTGETQYF. The CDR3 region has the DNA TGTGCCTGGAGTGCTGGGACTGGGGAGACCCAGTACTTC. This chain uses TRBV30 with TRBJ2-5; possibly TRBD2 for D (6 bases). The germline gives CDR1 GTSNPN, CDR2 SVGIG (reference sequence). The CDR3 runs 13 residues. V was trimmed by 1 base and J by 5 bases, leaving 11 bases between them.